The next 5 T cell receptor beta chains were all read from a single sample in a study of PD-1 blockade in classical Hodgkin lymphoma. Profiled with immunoSEQ multiplex PCR; TCRdb holds only in-frame clones, not every one. The top ten hold about 10% of the sample, which has about 86,000 clones, approximately 92% seen once. All patients experienced relapse after autologous stem cell transplantation, and brentuximab vedotin exposure was variable. The material was peripheral blood mononuclear cells (PBMCs), obtained before the second cycle of nivolumab. The receptor set was obtained from a human donor with classical Hodgkin lymphoma.

This chain links TRBV7-8 with TRBJ1-1; D unresolved. The V end lost 5 bases, the J end lost 1 base, and 14 bases lay between the germline ends. This CDR3 is 15 amino acids long. Germline lookup yields CDR1 SGHVS and CDR2 FQNEAQ. CDR3 in amino acids: CASSPRGGENTEAFF. CDR3 nucleotides: TGTGCCAGCAGCCCCCGAGGTGGTGAGAACACTGAAGCTTTCTTT.

The V and J genes are TRBV5-1 and TRBJ2-1; maybe TRBD2 (5 bases). V was trimmed by 1 base and J by 1 base, leaving 12 bases between them. Germline V CDR1 and CDR2: SGHRS, YFSETQ. This CDR3 spans 16 amino acids. CDR3 loop: CASSLPGGKSYNEQFF. In nucleotides, the CDR3 is TGCGCCAGCAGCTTGCCAGGAGGTAAATCCTACAATGAGCAGTTCTTC.

The CDR3 sequence: CASSSGLAGENEQYF. The CDR3 DNA reads as TGTGCCAGCAGCTCGGGACTAGCGGGAGAGAACGAGCAGTACTTC. The chain employs TRBV7-2 and TRBJ2-7; the match to TRBD2 covers 14 bases. The CDR3 length is 15 residues. CDR1 and CDR2 from the germline V gene are SGHTA and FQGNSA. The trim removed 4 bases at V and 5 bases at J, leaving 4 bases unmatched.

The chain couples TRBV9 to TRBJ2-3; weak D call: TRBD2 (7 bases). In germline, CDR1 is SGDLS, CDR2 YYNGEE. The V end was cut by 9 bases, the J end by 2 bases, with 16 bases between. The CDR3 consists of 14 residues. The chain's CDR3 is CATSLGGPTDTQYF. For the CDR3, the DNA is TGTGCCACCAGTTTGGGGGGGCCCACAGATACGCAGTATTTT.

The chain has TRBV27 and TRBJ2-7; 10 positions agree with TRBD2. The CDR3 totals 17 residues. The germline gives CDR1 MNHEY, CDR2 SMNVEV (reference sequence). V lost 5 bases and J lost 2; bases outside the gene matches: 12. CDR3 residues: CASSPRIGSGRTYEQYF. As DNA, the CDR3 is TGTGCCAGCAGTCCCCGGATTGGTAGCGGGAGGACCTACGAGCAGTACTTC.